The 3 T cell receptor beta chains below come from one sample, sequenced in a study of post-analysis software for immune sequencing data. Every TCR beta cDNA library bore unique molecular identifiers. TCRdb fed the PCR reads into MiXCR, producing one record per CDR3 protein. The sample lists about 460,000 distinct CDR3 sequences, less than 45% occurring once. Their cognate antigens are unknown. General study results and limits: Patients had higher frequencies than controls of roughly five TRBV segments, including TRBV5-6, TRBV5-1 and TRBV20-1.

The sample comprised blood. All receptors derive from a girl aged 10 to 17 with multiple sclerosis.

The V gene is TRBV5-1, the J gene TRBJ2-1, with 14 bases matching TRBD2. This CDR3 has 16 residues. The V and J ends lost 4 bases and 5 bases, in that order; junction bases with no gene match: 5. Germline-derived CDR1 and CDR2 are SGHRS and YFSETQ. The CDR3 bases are TGCGCCAGCAGCGGACTAGCGGGAGGAGGGAACAATGAGCAGTTCTTC. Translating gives CASSGLAGGGNNEQFF.

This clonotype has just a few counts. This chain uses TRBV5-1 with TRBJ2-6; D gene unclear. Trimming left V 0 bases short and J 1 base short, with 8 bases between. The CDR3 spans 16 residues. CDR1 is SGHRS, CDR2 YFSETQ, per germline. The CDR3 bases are TGCGCCAGCAGCTTGGACCGGATATCTGGGGCCAACGTCCTGACTTTC. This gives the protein CASSLDRISGANVLTF.

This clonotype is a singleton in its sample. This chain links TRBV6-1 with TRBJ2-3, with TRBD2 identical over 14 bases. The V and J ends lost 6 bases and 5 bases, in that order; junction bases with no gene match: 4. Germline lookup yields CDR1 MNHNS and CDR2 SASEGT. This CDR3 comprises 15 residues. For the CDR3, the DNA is TGTGCCAGCAGGATCGGGACTAGCGGGAGAGATACGCAGTATTTT. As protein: CASRIGTSGRDTQYF.